The rows below give T cell receptor beta chains drawn from one sample of a study of cytomegalovirus exposure and HLA in healthy donors. Repertoires were generated with immunoSEQ multiplex PCR, while TCRdb's copy carries only in-frame clones and drops some. Of approximately 170,000 clones listed, roughly 85% are singletons. Source material: PBMCs. These receptors all stem from a young man in good health and CMV-seropositive. The CDR3 runs from the conserved cysteine through the conserved F or W. D genes are given only for firm matches. Clone size is shown for a subset of rows, as once, few, many or a class of expanded clone.

TRBV27,TRBJ2-7,.,14,.,CASSQAGDAYEQYF,TGTGCCAGCAGCCAAGCTGGTGATGCCTACGAGCAGTACTTC
TRBV21-1,TRBJ2-7,.,17,.,CASSKAPDRFPSYEQYF,TGTGCCAGCAGCAAAGCCCCGGACAGATTCCCCTCCTACGAGCAGTACTTC
TRBV28,TRBJ2-7,.,14,TRBD1,CASARPGTGFEQYF,TGTGCCAGCGCCCGACCCGGGACAGGGTTCGAGCAGTACTTC
TRBV5-1,TRBJ1-2,.,16,TRBD1,CASSIGQDGRSYGYTF,TGCGCCAGCAGCATTGGACAGGACGGCCGAAGCTATGGCTACACCTTC
TRBV15,TRBJ2-5,.,13,.,CATRKGGGETQYF,TGTGCCACCAGAAAGGGTGGAGGTGAGACCCAGTACTTC
TRBV28,TRBJ2-2,.,14,TRBD1,CASSFTRGRGELFF,TGTGCCAGCAGTTTCACCAGGGGGCGGGGGGAGCTGTTTTTT
TRBV5-5,TRBJ1-1,.,15,.,CASSLVDGGSTEAFF,TGTGCCAGCAGCTTGGTGGACGGGGGGAGCACTGAAGCTTTCTTT
TRBV7-9,TRBJ1-1,few,16,.,CASGKGREAWDTEAFF,TGTGCCAGCGGCAAAGGGAGGGAGGCCTGGGACACTGAAGCTTTCTTT
TRBV10-2,TRBJ1-3,.,14,.,CASREQISGNTIYF,TGCGCCAGCAGGGAACAGATCTCTGGAAACACCATATATTTT
TRBV9,TRBJ2-1,.,14,.,CASSPRTVYNEQFF,TGTGCCAGCAGCCCGCGGACAGTCTACAATGAGCAGTTCTTC
TRBV27,TRBJ2-3,.,14,.,CASSTPAADSPQYF,TGTGCCAGCAGCACCCCGGCCGCAGACTCCCCGCAGTATTTT
TRBV11-2,TRBJ1-1,few,15,.,CASSLEPGGNTEAFF,TGTGCCAGCAGCTTAGAGCCGGGGGGGAACACTGAAGCTTTCTTT
TRBV19,TRBJ1-5,.,15,TRBD1,CASSESGTGDQPQHF,TGTGCCAGTAGTGAATCCGGGACAGGGGATCAGCCCCAGCATTTT
TRBV2,TRBJ2-3,.,15,.,CASSERPAVSDTQYF,TGTGCCAGCAGCGAGAGGCCCGCAGTGTCAGATACGCAGTATTTT
TRBV11-2,TRBJ2-7,.,14,TRBD1,CASSRQGAAYEQYF,TGTGCCAGCAGCCGACAGGGGGCGGCCTACGAGCAGTACTTC
TRBV12-5,TRBJ1-5,.,13,TRBD1,CASGVGQGTPQHF,TGTGCTAGTGGGGTGGGACAGGGGACGCCCCAGCATTTT
TRBV7-2,TRBJ2-6,.,15,.,CASSVRVSGANVLTF,TGTGCCAGCAGCGTCCGAGTCTCTGGGGCCAACGTCCTGACTTTC
TRBV5-6,TRBJ2-7,.,13,.,CASSGTDIYEQYF,TGTGCCAGCAGCGGCACGGACATCTACGAGCAGTACTTC
TRBV6-5,TRBJ2-7,.,13,TRBD1,CASSWTGGYEQYF,TGTGCCAGCTCCTGGACAGGGGGCTACGAGCAGTACTTC
TRBV27,TRBJ2-1,.,16,TRBD2,CASSFRKGLAGNEQFF,TGTGCCAGCAGTTTCCGGAAAGGGCTAGCGGGTAATGAGCAGTTCTTC
TRBV5-6,TRBJ1-2,.,12,.,CASSWSQSGYTF,TGTGCCAGCAGCTGGAGCCAGTCGGGCTACACCTTC
TRBV7-8,TRBJ1-2,.,16,.,CASSKAGQGTNYGYTF,TGTGCCAGCAGCAAAGCCGGGCAGGGAACTAACTATGGCTACACCTTC
TRBV7-2,TRBJ1-4,.,15,.,CASSSPGRVGEKLFF,TGTGCCAGCAGCTCTCCAGGCAGGGTTGGTGAAAAACTGTTTTTT
TRBV29-1,TRBJ2-5,.,14,TRBD2,CSAVAGGLQETQYF,TGCAGCGCCGTAGCGGGAGGGTTACAAGAGACCCAGTACTTC
TRBV5-1,TRBJ2-3,.,15,.,CASSSQGYGTDTQYF,TGCGCCAGCAGCTCACAGGGATACGGGACAGATACGCAGTATTTT
TRBV6-6,TRBJ1-5,.,14,.,CASSYWGSNQPQHF,TGTGCCAGCAGTTACTGGGGCAGTAATCAGCCCCAGCATTTT
TRBV10-1,TRBJ2-5,.,13,TRBD1,CASSNTGEETQYF,TGCGCCAGCAGCAACACAGGGGAAGAGACCCAGTACTTC
TRBV18,TRBJ1-1,.,14,TRBD1,CASSPRTGNTEAFF,TGTGCCAGCTCACCGCGGACAGGGAACACTGAAGCTTTCTTT
TRBV6-1,TRBJ1-5,.,16,.,CASSAYSRVLNQPQHF,TGTGCCAGCAGTGCATACTCCAGGGTCCTCAATCAGCCCCAGCATTTT
TRBV6-1,TRBJ1-2,.,13,TRBD1,CASRGQANYGYTF,TGTGCCAGCAGGGGACAGGCCAACTATGGCTACACCTTC
TRBV6-1,TRBJ1-1,.,14,TRBD1,CASSRGQARTEAFF,TGTGCCAGCAGCAGGGGACAGGCCCGCACTGAAGCTTTCTTT
TRBV6-5,TRBJ2-5,.,16,.,CASSYSIQARHETQYF,TGTGCCAGCAGTTACTCGATTCAGGCTCGGCACGAGACCCAGTACTTC
TRBV6-1,TRBJ1-1,.,11,.,CATPGFPEAFF,TGTGCCACGCCAGGGTTCCCTGAAGCTTTCTTT
TRBV6-1,TRBJ1-4,.,15,TRBD1,CASSETGGSGEKLFF,TGTGCCAGCAGCGAGACAGGGGGCTCTGGGGAAAAACTGTTTTTT
TRBV12-5,TRBJ2-3,.,14,TRBD2,CASGMGLASDTQYF,TGTGCTAGTGGTATGGGACTAGCTTCAGATACGCAGTATTTT
TRBV2,TRBJ1-5,.,15,TRBD1,CASSEGTGGFQPQHF,TGTGCCAGCAGTGAAGGGACAGGGGGCTTTCAGCCCCAGCATTTT
TRBV6-1,TRBJ1-1,.,12,.,CASSGVNTEAFF,TGTGCCAGCAGTGGAGTGAACACTGAAGCTTTCTTT
TRBV28,TRBJ1-1,.,13,.,CASGSGVGTEAFF,TGTGCCAGCGGCTCCGGGGTAGGTACTGAAGCTTTCTTT
TRBV4-1,TRBJ2-7,.,18,TRBD2,CASSHRYPLAGVFYEQYF,TGCGCCAGCAGCCATCGATACCCCCTAGCGGGAGTCTTCTACGAGCAGTACTTC
TRBV6-5,TRBJ2-3,.,13,.,CASRDRFTDTQYF,TGTGCCAGCAGGGACAGATTCACAGATACGCAGTATTTT
TRBV5-6,TRBJ1-2,.,15,.,CASSWVRDTFYGYTF,TGTGCCAGCAGCTGGGTCCGGGACACCTTCTATGGCTACACCTTC
TRBV19,TRBJ2-1,.,16,TRBD2,CASSILGGVSYNEQFF,TGTGCCAGTAGTATTCTTGGGGGGGTTTCCTACAATGAGCAGTTCTTC
TRBV27,TRBJ1-2,.,13,.,CASSLGAGRGYTF,TGTGCCAGCAGTTTAGGGGCAGGGAGGGGCTACACCTTC
TRBV4-1,TRBJ1-1,.,15,.,CASSRSFTENTEAFF,TGCGCCAGCAGCCGATCATTCACAGAGAACACTGAAGCTTTCTTT
TRBV7-8,TRBJ1-5,.,14,TRBD1,CASSEDRYNQPQHF,TGTGCCAGCAGCGAGGACAGGTATAATCAGCCCCAGCATTTT
TRBV5-1,TRBJ1-1,.,13,.,CASSLTVNTEAFF,TGCGCCAGCAGCCTAACGGTTAACACTGAAGCTTTCTTT
TRBV6-1,TRBJ2-1,.,12,.,CASSEALNEQFF,TGTGCCAGCAGTGAAGCTCTCAATGAGCAGTTCTTC
TRBV5-8,TRBJ2-7,.,15,TRBD1,CASSYRTGRLGEQYF,TGTGCCAGCAGCTACAGGACAGGGAGGTTAGGGGAGCAGTACTTC
TRBV2,TRBJ2-1,.,15,TRBD2,CASSDLVGGGNEQFF,TGTGCCAGCAGTGATCTGGTGGGGGGGGGAAATGAGCAGTTCTTC
TRBV5-1,TRBJ2-2,.,15,.,CASSLGRENTGELFF,TGCGCCAGCAGCTTGGGCAGGGAAAACACCGGGGAGCTGTTTTTT
TRBV7-2,TRBJ2-7,once,17,.,CASSLVGGAPRSYEQYF,TGTGCCAGCAGCTTAGTCGGAGGGGCCCCCCGATCCTACGAGCAGTACTTC
TRBV7-9,TRBJ1-2,.,14,TRBD1,CASSIQGALDGYTF,TGTGCCAGCAGTATACAGGGGGCTTTGGATGGCTACACCTTC